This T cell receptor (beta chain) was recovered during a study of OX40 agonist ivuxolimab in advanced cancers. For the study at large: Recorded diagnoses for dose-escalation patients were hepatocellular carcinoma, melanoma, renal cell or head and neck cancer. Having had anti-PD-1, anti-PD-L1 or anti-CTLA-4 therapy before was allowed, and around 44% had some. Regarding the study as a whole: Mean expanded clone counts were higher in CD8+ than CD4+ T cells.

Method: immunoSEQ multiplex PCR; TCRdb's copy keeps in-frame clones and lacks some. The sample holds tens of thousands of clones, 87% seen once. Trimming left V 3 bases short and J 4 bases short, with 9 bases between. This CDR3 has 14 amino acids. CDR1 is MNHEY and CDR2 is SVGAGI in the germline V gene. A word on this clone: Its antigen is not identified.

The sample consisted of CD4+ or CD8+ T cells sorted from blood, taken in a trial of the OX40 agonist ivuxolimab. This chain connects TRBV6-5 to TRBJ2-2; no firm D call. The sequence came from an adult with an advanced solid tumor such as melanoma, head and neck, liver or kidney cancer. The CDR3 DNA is TGTGCCAGCAGTTATATGAGTTCCACCGGGGAGCTGTTTTTT. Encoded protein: CASSYMSSTGELFF.